The next 11 T cell receptor beta chains were all read from a single sample in a study of human T cells and chemical hapten exposure. Time point meaning: patch test 3, about 24 weeks after DPC sensitization. Treatment meaning: therapeutic diphenylcyclopropenone sensitization with weekly scalp DPC. In TCRdb, the RACE reads were re-called with MiXCR into one record per CDR3 protein. The table lists approximately 160,000 distinct CDR3 sequences, roughly 25% of them singletons. The starting material was whole blood, obtained in connection with sensitization to the hapten diphenylcyclopropenone (DPC). These TCRs come from a woman between 18 and 29 years old with alopecia areata. Some clones in this sample may be carry-over from other donors' samples.

The rearrangement uses TRBV20-1 and TRBJ1-6, with D perhaps matching TRBD1 (5 bases). With 0 bases removed from V and 9 bases from J, the gap between germline ends came to 12 bases. The CDR3 totals 14 residues. Germline CDR1 is DFQATT and CDR2 is SNEGSKA (reference sequence). The CDR3 here is CSARDEGFGSPLHF. In DNA form, the CDR3 reads TGCAGTGCTAGAGATGAGGGGTTTGGTTCACCCCTCCACTTT.

This chain connects TRBV4-1 to TRBJ2-1; 8 bases align to TRBD1. The CDR3 loop spans 14 amino acids. In germline, CDR1 is MGHRA, CDR2 YSYEKL. Trimming removed 8 bases from V and 5 bases from J; junction bases left unmatched: 8. The DNA for the CDR3 is TGCGCCAGCTCCGCTCCGGACAGGGACAATGAGCAGTTCTTC. Protein: CASSAPDRDNEQFF.

The genes are TRBV7-9 and TRBJ1-1; a weak D match, TRBD1 (6 bases). This CDR3 spans 15 amino acids. Between the trimmed V and J ends, which lost 4 bases and 1 base, there was a span of 13 bases. Per germline, CDR1 SEHNR and CDR2 FQNEAQ (reference sequence). Written as DNA, the CDR3 is TGTGCCAGCAGCTGGACCGGGACAAAGAACACTGAAGCTTTCTTT. Amino acids: CASSWTGTKNTEAFF.

The table lists this clonotype with a few counts. The chain uses TRBV28 and TRBJ2-1, with a tentative D call TRBD1 (5 bases). Per germline, CDR1 MDHEN and CDR2 SYDVKM. The CDR3 spans 17 residues. Trimming took 3 bases from V and 4 from J, leaving 19 bases between them. The CDR3 bases are TGTGCCAGCAGTTTTATCCAGGGCCGTTCATCTTACAATGAGCAGTTCTTC. Translated, it gives CASSFIQGRSSYNEQFF.

This sequence joins TRBV20-1 and TRBJ1-6, with D hard to call. The CDR3 is 13 amino acids. Trimming cost V 7 bases and J 1 base, with 8 bases left between them. The germline CDR1 and CDR2 sequences are DFQATT and SNEGSKA (reference sequence). CDR3 residues: CSVGGSYNSPLHF. CDR3 nucleotides: TGCAGTGTCGGAGGGTCCTATAATTCACCCCTCCACTTT.

The rearrangement links TRBV7-2 to TRBJ1-2; 7 nucleotides match TRBD1. V shed 7 bases, J shed 5 bases, and the junction held 13 bases outside the gene matches. The CDR3 has 15 residues. CDR1 and CDR2 (germline): SGHTA, FQGNSA. Here the CDR3 reads CASIPGSGQSYGYTF. Here the CDR3 DNA reads TGTGCCAGCATCCCAGGATCGGGACAGTCTTATGGCTACACCTTC.

The chain carries TRBV7-9 and TRBJ2-7; D is ambiguous. The V gene's germline CDR1 is SEHNR and CDR2 FQNEAQ (reference sequence). With 7 bases removed from V and 2 bases from J, the gap between germline ends came to 9 bases. The CDR3 length is 12 residues. The CDR3 DNA reads TGTGCCAGCACTCCAACAGCCTACGAGCAGTACTTC. Its protein is CASTPTAYEQYF.

This sequence joins TRBV4-1 and TRBJ2-3; 8 bases align to TRBD2. Trimming took 2 bases from V and 4 from J; bases not matched to a gene: 14. This CDR3 has 18 amino acids. CDR1 is MGHRA and CDR2 is YSYEKL in the germline V gene. CDR3 loop: CASSQRSESGGRADTQYF. In DNA form, the CDR3 reads TGCGCCAGCAGCCAACGGTCGGAAAGCGGGGGAAGGGCAGATACGCAGTATTTT.

The chain joins TRBV20-1 to TRBJ2-7; perhaps TRBD1 as D (5 bases). Per germline, CDR1 DFQATT and CDR2 SNEGSKA (reference sequence). V gave up 3 bases and J gave up 1 base, with 13 bases separating them. The CDR3 loop spans 14 amino acids. CDR3 coding DNA: TGCAGTGCTAGTGCCCCAGGGATTTCCTACGAGCAGTACTTC. Translating it yields CSASAPGISYEQYF.

CDR3 protein: CAWSGQLNEKLFF. CDR3 sequence (DNA): TGTGCCTGGAGTGGTCAGCTTAATGAAAAACTGTTTTTT. This sequence joins TRBV30 and TRBJ1-4; D is uncertain. The V end lost 1 base, the J end lost 4 bases, and 7 bases lay between the germline ends. The CDR3 loop spans 13 amino acids. Per the germline V gene, CDR1 is GTSNPN and CDR2 is SVGIG (reference sequence).

This clonotype has a handful of counts. The chain links TRBV6-5 to TRBJ1-2, with D perhaps TRBD1 (6 bases). This CDR3 spans 15 amino acids. Germline assignment: CDR1 MNHEY and CDR2 SVGAGI. Trimming left V 0 bases short and J 6 bases short, with 14 bases between. CDR3 protein: CASSYSRQNRDGYTF. In DNA, the CDR3 is TGTGCCAGCAGTTACTCGCGGCAGAACAGGGATGGCTACACCTTC.